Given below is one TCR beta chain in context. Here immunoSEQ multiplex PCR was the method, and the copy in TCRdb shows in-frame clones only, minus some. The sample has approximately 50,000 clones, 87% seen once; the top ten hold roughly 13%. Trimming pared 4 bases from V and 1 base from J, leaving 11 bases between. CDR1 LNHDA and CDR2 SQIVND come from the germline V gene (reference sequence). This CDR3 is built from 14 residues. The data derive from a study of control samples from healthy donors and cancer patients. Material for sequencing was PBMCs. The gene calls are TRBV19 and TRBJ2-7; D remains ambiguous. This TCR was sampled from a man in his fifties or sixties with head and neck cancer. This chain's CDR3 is CASSTIITSYEQYF. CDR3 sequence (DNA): TGTGCCAGTAGTACAATCATTACTTCCTACGAGCAGTACTTC.